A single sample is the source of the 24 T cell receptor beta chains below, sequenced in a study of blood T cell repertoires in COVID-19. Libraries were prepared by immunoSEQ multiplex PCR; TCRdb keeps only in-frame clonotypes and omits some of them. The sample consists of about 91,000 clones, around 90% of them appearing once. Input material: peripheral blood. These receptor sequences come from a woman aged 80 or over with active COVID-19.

CDR3 sequence: CASSPDRGDTEAFF. The CDR3 DNA reads as TGTGCCAGCAGCCCTGACAGGGGGGACACTGAAGCTTTCTTT. The chain joins TRBV7-2 to TRBJ1-1; 9 bases map to TRBD1. The CDR3 length is 14 residues. Germline V lookup: CDR1 SGHTA, CDR2 FQGNSA. Trimming cost V 5 bases and J 3 bases; bases outside gene matches: 4.

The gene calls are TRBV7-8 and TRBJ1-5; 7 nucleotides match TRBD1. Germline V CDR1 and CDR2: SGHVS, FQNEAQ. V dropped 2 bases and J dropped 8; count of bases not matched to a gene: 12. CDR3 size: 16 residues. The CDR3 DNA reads TGTGCCAGCAGCTTAATGCGGGGACAGTTGGCTGAGCCCCAGCATTTT. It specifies CASSLMRGQLAEPQHF.

CDR3 amino acids: CASRWGQGLDYGYTF. The DNA for the CDR3 is TGTGCCAGCAGATGGGGACAGGGGTTAGATTATGGCTACACCTTC. This chain uses TRBV7-2 with TRBJ1-2; 10 positions agree with TRBD1. V shed 6 bases, J shed 5 bases, and the junction held 9 bases outside the gene matches. Germline lookup yields CDR1 SGHTA and CDR2 FQGNSA. The CDR3 is 15 amino acids.

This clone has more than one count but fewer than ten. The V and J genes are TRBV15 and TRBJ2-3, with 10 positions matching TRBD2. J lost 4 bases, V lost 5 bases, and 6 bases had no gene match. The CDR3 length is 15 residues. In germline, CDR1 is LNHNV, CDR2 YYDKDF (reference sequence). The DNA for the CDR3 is TGTGCCACCAGCCTCCTAGCGGGAGTTCCAGATACGCAGTATTTT. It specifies CATSLLAGVPDTQYF.

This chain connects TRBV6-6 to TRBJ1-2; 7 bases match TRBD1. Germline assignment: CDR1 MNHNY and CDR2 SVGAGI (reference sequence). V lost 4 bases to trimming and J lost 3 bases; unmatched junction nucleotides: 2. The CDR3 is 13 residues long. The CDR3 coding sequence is TGTGCCAGCAGTTCGGGGACAGACTATGGCTACACCTTC. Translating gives CASSSGTDYGYTF.

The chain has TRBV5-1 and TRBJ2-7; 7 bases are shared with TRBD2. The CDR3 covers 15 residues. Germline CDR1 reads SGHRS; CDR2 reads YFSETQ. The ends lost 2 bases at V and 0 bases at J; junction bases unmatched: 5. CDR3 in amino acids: CASSFWGGSSYEQYF. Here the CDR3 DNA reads TGCGCCAGCAGCTTCTGGGGGGGAAGCTCCTACGAGCAGTACTTC. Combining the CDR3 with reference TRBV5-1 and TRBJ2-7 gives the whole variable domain KAGVTQTPRYLIKTRGQQVTLSCSPISGHRSVSWYQQTPGQGLQFLFEYFSETQRNKGNFPGRFSGRQFSNSRSEMNVSTLELGDSALYLCASSFWGGSSYEQYFGPGTRLTVT.

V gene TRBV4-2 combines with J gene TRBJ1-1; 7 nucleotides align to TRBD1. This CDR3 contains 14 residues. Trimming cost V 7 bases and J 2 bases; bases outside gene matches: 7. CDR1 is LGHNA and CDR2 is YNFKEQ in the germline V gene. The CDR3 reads CASNQRDRNTEAFF. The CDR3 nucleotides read TGTGCCAGCAACCAGAGGGACAGAAACACTGAAGCTTTCTTT.

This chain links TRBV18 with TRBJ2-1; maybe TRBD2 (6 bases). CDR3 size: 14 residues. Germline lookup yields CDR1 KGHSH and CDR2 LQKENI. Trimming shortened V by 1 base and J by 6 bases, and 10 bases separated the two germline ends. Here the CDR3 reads CASSPLADSNEQFF. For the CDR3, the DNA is TGTGCCAGCTCACCACTAGCGGACTCCAATGAGCAGTTCTTC.

The CDR3 protein is CASSPGQSGYQETQYF. The CDR3 DNA reads TGCGCCAGCAGCCCGGGACAATCGGGTTACCAAGAGACCCAGTACTTC. This rearrangement joins TRBV4-1 to TRBJ2-5; TRBD1 is a possible D gene (6 bases). Germline V gene data show CDR1 as MGHRA and CDR2 as YSYEKL. The CDR3 is 16 residues long. The V and J ends lost 4 bases and 0 bases respectively, with 15 bases between them.

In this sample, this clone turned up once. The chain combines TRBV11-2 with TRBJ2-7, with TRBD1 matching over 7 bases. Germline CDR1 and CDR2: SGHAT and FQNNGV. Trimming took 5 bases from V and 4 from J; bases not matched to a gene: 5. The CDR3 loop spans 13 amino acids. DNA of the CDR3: TGTGCCAGCAGCCTGGGACAGCCATACGAGCAGTACTTC. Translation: CASSLGQPYEQYF.

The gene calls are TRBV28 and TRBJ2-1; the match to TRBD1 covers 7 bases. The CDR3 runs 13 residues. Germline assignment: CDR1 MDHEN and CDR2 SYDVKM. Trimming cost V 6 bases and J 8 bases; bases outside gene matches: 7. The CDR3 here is CASSATGRDEQFF. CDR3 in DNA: TGTGCCAGCAGCGCGACAGGGCGTGATGAGCAGTTCTTC. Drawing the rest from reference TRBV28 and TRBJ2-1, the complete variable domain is DVKVTQSSRYLVKRTGEKVFLECVQDMDHENMFWYRQDPGLGLRLIYFSYDVKMKEKGDIPEGYSVSREKKERFSLILESASTNQTSMYLCASSATGRDEQFFGPGTRLTVL.

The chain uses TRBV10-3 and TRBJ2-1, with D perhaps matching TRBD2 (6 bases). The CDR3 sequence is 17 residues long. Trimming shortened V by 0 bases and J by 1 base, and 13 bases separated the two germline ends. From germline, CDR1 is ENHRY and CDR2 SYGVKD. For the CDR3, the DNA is TGTGCCATCAGTGAGTCCCCCCTCGCGGGATCCTACAATGAGCAGTTCTTC. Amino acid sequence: CAISESPLAGSYNEQFF.

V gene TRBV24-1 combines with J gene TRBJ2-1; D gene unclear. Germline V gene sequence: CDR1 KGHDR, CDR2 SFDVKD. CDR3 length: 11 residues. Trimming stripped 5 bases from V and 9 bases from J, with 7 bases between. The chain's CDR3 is CATSVAGEQFF. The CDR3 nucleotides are TGTGCCACCAGTGTAGCTGGTGAGCAGTTCTTC.

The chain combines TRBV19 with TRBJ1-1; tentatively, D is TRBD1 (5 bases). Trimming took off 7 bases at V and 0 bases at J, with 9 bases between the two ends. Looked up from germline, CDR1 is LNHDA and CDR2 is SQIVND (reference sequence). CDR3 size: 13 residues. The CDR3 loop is CASKRQLNTEAFF. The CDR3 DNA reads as TGTGCCAGTAAACGACAGTTGAACACTGAAGCTTTCTTT.

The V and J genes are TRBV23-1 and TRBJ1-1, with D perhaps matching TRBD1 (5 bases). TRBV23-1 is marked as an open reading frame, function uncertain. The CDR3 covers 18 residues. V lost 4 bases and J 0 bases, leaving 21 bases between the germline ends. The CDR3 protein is CASSPPRQGRSMNTEAFF. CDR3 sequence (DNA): TGCGCCAGCAGTCCCCCCAGGCAGGGTCGATCTATGAACACTGAAGCTTTCTTT.

In DNA form, the CDR3 reads TGCAGTGCTAGTCCACAGGGGAGGGCCAAAAACATTCAGTACTTC. Protein product: CSASPQGRAKNIQYF. The J gene is TRBJ2-4, the V gene TRBV20-1; D is perhaps TRBD1 (7 bases). CDR1 and CDR2 (germline): DFQATT, SNEGSKA (reference sequence). This CDR3 region has 15 residues. V was cut by 3 bases and J by 1 base, with 13 bases left in between.

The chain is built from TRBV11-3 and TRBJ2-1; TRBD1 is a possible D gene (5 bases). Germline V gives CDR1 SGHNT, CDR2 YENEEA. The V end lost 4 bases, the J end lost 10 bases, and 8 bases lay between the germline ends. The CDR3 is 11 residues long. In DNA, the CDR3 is TGTGCCAGCAGCTCGGCAGGGGAGCAGTTCTTC. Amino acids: CASSSAGEQFF.

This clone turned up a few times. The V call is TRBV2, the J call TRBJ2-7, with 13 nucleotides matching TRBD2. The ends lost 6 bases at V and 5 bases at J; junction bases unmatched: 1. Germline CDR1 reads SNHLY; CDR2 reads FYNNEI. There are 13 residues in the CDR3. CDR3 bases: TGTGCCAGCAGGGGACTAGCGGGACACGAGCAGTACTTC. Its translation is CASRGLAGHEQYF. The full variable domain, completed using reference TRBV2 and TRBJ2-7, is EPEVTQTPSHQVTQMGQEVILRCVPISNHLYFYWYRQILGQKVEFLVSFYNNEISEKSEIFDDQFSVERPDGSNFTLKIRSTKLEDSAMYFCASRGLAGHEQYFGPGTRLTVT.

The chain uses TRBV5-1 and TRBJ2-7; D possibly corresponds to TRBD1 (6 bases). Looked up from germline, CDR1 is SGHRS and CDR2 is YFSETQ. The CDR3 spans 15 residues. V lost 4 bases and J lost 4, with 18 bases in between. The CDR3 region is CASSVSPGQRYEQYF. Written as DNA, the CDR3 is TGCGCCAGCAGCGTGAGTCCGGGACAACGTTACGAGCAGTACTTC.

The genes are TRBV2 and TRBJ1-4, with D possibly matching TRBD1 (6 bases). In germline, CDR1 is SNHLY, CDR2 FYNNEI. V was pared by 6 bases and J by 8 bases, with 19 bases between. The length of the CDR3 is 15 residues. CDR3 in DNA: TGTGCCAGCAGGGCCACCCCCGACAGGCGGGAAAAACTGTTTTTT. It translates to CASRATPDRREKLFF.

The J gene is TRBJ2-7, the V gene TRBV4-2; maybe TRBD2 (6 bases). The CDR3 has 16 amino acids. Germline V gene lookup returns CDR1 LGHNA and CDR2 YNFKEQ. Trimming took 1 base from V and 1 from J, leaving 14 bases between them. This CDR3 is CASSQGDSSLSYEQYF. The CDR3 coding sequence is TGTGCCAGCAGCCAAGGGGACTCCTCCTTGTCCTACGAGCAGTACTTC.

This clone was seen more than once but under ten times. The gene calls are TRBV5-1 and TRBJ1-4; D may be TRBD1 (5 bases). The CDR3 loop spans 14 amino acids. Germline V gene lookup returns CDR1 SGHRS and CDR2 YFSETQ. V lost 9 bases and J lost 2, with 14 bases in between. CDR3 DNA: TGCGCCACCCCATTGGGGCAGACTAATGAAAAACTGTTTTTT. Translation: CATPLGQTNEKLFF.

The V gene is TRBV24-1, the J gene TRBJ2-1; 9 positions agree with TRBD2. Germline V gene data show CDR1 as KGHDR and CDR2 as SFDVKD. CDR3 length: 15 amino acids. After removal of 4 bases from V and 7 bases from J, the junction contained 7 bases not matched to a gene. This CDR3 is CATSESLAGTNEQFF. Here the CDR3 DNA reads TGTGCCACCAGTGAGAGTCTAGCGGGAACAAATGAGCAGTTCTTC.

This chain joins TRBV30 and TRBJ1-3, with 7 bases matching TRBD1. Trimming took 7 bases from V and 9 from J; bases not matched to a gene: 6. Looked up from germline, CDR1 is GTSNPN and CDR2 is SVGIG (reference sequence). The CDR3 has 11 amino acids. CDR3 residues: CAFTGEVTIYF. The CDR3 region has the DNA TGTGCCTTTACAGGGGAGGTCACCATATATTTT.